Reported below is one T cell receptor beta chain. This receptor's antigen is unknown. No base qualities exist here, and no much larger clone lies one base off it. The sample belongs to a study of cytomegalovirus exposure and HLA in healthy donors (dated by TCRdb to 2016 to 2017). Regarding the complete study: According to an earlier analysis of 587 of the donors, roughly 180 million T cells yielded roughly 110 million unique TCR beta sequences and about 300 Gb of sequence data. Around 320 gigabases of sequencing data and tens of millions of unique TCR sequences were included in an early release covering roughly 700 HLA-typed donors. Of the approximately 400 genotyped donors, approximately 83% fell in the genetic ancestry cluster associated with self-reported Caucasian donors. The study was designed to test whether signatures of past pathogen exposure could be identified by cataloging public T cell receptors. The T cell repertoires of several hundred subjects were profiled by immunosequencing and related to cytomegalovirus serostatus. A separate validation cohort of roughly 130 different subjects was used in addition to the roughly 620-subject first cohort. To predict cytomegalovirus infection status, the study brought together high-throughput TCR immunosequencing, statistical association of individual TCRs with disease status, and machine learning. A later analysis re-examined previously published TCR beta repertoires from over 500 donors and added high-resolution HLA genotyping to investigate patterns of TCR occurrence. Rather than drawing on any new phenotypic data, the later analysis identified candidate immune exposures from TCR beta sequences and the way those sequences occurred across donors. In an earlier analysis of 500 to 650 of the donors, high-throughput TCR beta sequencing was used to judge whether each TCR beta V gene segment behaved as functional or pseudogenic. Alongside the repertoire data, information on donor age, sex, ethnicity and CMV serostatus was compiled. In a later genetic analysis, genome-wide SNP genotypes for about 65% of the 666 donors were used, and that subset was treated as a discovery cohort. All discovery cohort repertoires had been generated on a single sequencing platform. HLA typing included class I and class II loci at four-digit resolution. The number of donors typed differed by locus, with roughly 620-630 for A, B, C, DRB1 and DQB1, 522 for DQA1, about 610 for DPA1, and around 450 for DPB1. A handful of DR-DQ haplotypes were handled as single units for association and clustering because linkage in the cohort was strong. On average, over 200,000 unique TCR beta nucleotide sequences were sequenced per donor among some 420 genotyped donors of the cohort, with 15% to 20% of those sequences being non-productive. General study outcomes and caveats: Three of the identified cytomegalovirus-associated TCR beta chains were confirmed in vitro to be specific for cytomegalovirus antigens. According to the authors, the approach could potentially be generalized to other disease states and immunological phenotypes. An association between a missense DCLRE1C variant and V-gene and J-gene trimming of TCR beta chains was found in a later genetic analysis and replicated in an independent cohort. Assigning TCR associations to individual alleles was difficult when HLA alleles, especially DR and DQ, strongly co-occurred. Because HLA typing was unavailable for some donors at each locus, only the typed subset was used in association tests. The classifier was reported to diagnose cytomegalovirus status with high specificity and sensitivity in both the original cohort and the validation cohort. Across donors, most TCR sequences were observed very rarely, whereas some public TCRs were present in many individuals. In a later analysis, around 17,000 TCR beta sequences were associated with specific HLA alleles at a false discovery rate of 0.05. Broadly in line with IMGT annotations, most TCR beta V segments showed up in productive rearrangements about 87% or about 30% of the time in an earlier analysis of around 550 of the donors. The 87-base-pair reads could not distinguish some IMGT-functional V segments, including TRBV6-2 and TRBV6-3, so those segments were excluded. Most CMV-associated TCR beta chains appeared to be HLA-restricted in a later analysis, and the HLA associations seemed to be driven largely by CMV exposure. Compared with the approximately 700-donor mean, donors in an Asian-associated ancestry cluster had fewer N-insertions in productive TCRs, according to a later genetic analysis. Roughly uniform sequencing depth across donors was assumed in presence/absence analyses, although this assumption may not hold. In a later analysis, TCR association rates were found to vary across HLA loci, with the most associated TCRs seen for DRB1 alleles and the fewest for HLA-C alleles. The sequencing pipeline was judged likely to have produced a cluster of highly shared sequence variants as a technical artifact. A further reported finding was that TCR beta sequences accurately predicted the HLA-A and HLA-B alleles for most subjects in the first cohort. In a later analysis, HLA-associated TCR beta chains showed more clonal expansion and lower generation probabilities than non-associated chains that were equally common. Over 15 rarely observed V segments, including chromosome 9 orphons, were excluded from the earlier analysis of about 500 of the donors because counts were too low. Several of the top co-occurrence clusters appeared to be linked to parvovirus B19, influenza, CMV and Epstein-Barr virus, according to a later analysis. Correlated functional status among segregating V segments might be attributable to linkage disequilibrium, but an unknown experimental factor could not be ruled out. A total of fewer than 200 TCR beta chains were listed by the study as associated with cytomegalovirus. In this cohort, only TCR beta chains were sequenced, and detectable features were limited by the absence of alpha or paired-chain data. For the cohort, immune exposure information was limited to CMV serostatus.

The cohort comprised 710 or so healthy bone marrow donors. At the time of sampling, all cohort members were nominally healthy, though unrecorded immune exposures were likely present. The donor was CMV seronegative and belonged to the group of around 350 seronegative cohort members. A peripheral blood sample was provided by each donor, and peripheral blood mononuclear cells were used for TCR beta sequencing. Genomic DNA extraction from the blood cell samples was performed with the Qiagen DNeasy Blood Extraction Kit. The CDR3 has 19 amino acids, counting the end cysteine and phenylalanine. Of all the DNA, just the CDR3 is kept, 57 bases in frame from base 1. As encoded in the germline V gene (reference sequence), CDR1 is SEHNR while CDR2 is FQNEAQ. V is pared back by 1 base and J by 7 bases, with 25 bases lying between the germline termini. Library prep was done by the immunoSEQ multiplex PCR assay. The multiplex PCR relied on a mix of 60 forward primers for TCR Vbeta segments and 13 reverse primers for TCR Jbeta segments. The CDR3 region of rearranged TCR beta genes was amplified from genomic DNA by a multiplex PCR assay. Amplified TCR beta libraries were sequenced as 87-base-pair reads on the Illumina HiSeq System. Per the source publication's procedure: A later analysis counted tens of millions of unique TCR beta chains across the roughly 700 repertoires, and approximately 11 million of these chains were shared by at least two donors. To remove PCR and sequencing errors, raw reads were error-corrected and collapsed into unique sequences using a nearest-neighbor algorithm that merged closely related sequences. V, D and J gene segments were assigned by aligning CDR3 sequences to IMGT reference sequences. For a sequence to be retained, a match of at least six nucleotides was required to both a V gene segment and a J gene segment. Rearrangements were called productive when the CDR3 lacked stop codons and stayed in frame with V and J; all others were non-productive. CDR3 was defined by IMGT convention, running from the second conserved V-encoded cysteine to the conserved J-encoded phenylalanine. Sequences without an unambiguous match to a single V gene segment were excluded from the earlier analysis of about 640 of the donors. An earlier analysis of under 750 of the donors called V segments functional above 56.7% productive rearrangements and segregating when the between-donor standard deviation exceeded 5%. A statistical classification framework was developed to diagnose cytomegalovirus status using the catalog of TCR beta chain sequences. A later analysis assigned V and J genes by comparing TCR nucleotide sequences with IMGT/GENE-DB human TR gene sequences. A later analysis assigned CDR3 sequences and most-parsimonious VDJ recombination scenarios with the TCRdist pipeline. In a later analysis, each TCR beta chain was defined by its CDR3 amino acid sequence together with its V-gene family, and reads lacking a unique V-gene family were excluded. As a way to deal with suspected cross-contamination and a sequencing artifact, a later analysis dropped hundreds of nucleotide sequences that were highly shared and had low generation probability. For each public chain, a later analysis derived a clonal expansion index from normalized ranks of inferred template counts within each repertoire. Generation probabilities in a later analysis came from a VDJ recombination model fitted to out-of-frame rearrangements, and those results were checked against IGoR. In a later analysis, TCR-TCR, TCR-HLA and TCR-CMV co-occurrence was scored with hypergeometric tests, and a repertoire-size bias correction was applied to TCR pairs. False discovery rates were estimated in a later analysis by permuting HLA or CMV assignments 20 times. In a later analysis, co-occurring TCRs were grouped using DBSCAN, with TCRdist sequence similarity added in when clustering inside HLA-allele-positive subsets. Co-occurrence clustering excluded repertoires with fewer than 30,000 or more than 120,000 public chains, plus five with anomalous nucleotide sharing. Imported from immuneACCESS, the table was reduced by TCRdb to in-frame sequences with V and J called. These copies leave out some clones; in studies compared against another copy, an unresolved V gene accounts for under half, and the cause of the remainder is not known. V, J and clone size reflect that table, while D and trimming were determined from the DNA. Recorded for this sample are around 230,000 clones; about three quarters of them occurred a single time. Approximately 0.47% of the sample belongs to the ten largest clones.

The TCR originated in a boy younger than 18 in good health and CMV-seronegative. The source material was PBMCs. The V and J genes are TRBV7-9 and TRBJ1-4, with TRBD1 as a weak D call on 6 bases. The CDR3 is CASSLVAQVGGRFREKLFF. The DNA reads TGTGCCAGCAGCTTAGTGGCTCAGGTCGGGGGGCGCTTCCGTGAAAAACTGTTTTTT. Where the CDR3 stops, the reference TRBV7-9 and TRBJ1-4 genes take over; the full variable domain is DTGVSQNPRHKITKRGQNVTFRCDPISEHNRLYWYRQTLGQGPEFLTYFQNEAQLEKSRLLSDRFSAERPKGSFSTLEIQRTEQGDSAMYLCASSLVAQVGGRFREKLFFGSGTQLSVL.